The text below deals with one T cell receptor beta chain. This receptor's antigen is unknown. Base qualities are not recorded, but no much larger clone differs from it by a single base. The study tested focal radiation therapy combined with CTLA-4 blockade (ipilimumab) in patients with chemo-refractory metastatic non-small-cell lung cancer. The data belong to a study of radiotherapy plus CTLA-4 blockade in lung cancer (dated by TCRdb to the late 2010s). Looking at the study overall: Objective responses were observed in more than 15% of enrolled patients, and disease control was achieved in approximately 30%. Study-wide findings and limitations: The strongest predictors of response were reported to be early dynamic shifts in blood T cell clones along with a rise in serum interferon-beta following radiation. After treatment with radiotherapy and ipilimumab, TCR clones that came from tumors expanded in the peripheral blood.

The CDR3, cysteine through phenylalanine, is 15 amino acids long. Only the CDR3 DNA is retained, 45 bases long and in frame from the first base. As encoded in the germline V gene, CDR1 is MDHEN while CDR2 is SYDVKM. V gives up 6 bases and J gives up 7 bases, and the segment between their germline ends measures 21 bases. Library generation was performed with the immunoSEQ multiplex PCR assay. In TCRdb, the immuneACCESS table is reduced to in-frame sequences with V and J assigned. These tables do not hold every clone; where another copy was compared, an unresolved V gene accounts for under half, and the others remain unexplained. Across this sample there are roughly 68,000 clones, with approximately 80% seen only once. The ten largest clones take up roughly 7% of the sample.

The material was peripheral blood, obtained from a patient treated with radiotherapy plus ipilimumab. The rearranged chain carries TRBV28 and TRBJ1-2; a tentative D call is TRBD1 (5 bases match). The clonotype comes from a human donor with non-small cell lung cancer who had a complete response to radiotherapy plus ipilimumab. The CDR3 protein: CASSPPGPGGAGYTF. The nucleotide sequence reads TGTGCCAGCAGCCCACCGGGTCCTGGGGGTGCTGGCTACACCTTC.